These T cell receptor beta chains were read from a single sample in a study of tumor-infiltrating lymphocytes in primary liver carcinoma. TCRdb re-called the multiplex PCR reads with MiXCR, one entry per CDR3 protein. This table holds some 20,000 distinct CDR3 sequences, around three quarters found once. The material sequenced was liver tumor tissue from sampling region 4. The source is a woman aged 25 to 39 with primary liver carcinoma and hepatitis B virus infection. Each CDR3 is given with its conserved first and last residue. D genes are given only for firm matches. Expanded clones are given a class, and other clones once, few, many or no size at all.

V: TRBV6-5
size: medium-sized
D: .
J: TRBJ1-2
DNA: TGTGCCAGCAGTTACACCGTGGGGGGTAACTATGGCTACACCTTC
CDR3: CASSYTVGGNYGYTF

V: TRBV6-1
size: .
D: .
J: TRBJ2-3
DNA: TGTGCCAGCTGTGCTGTGCGGTTTACAGGTACGCAGTATTTT
CDR3: CASCAVRFTGTQYF

V: TRBV20-1
size: .
D: .
J: TRBJ2-1
DNA: TGCAGTGTTGGTGTACCCTCGAACAATGGGCAGTTCTTC
CDR3: CSVGVPSNNGQFF

V: TRBV29-1
size: .
D: .
J: TRBJ2-5
DNA: TGCAACGTTGGATCCGGAAGGGGAGTGAGGGAGACCCAGTACTTC
CDR3: CNVGSGRGVRETQYF

V: TRBV28
size: once
D: TRBD2
J: TRBJ2-1
DNA: TGTGCCAGCAGCTTCGTGGTAGCGGGACTCAATGAGCAGTTCTTC
CDR3: CASSFVVAGLNEQFF

V: TRBV7-9
size: once
D: TRBD2
J: TRBJ2-5
DNA: TGTGCCAGCAGCTTAGGGGGAATAGCGGGGACTCAGTACTTC
CDR3: CASSLGGIAGTQYF

V: TRBV4-3
size: once
D: .
J: TRBJ1-6
DNA: TGCATCAGCAGCCAAGAGAGCTCCTATAATTCACCCTTCCACTTT
CDR3: CISSQESSYNSPFHF

V: TRBV11-2
size: .
D: .
J: TRBJ2-3
DNA: TGTGTCAGCAGCCCACAAACTCACAGAGATATTCAGTATTTT
CDR3: CVSSPQTHRDIQYF

V: TRBV6-2/TRBV6-3
size: .
D: .
J: TRBJ2-7
DNA: TGTGTCAGTAGTTACGCAACCTATGAGCAGTACTTC
CDR3: CVSSYATYEQYF

V: TRBV6-5
size: .
D: TRBD1
J: TRBJ1-6
DNA: TGTACCAACAGGGGAAGGAGTGCCCCCCTTTCACCCCTCCACTTT
CDR3: CTNRGRSAPLSPLHF

V: TRBV6-1
size: .
D: .
J: TRBJ2-3
DNA: TGTACCAGCAGTGCTGTGTGGTTTACAGATACGGTGTATTTT
CDR3: CTSSAVWFTDTVYF

V: TRBV10-3
size: .
D: .
J: TRBJ2-5
DNA: TGTGCAATCAGTGAGTCGGGTACCAGACAAGAGACCCGGTACTTC
CDR3: CAISESGTRQETRYF

V: TRBV6-5
size: .
D: TRBD1
J: TRBJ1-2
DNA: TGTGCCGGCAGAAGGGGGCAGGACTATGTCTACACCTTC
CDR3: CAGRRGQDYVYTF

V: TRBV19
size: many
D: TRBD2
J: TRBJ2-1
DNA: TGTGCCAGTCGGCTAGCGGGAGGGCGTTACAATGAGCAGTTCTTC
CDR3: CASRLAGGRYNEQFF

V: TRBV4-3
size: .
D: .
J: TRBJ2-7
DNA: TGCGCCAGCAGCCAGCTCCGGGACACCTCCTACGAGCAGTACTTC
CDR3: CASSQLRDTSYEQYF

V: TRBV7-2
size: few
D: TRBD1
J: TRBJ2-2
DNA: TGTGCCAGCAGCTTAGGGACAGGGTTGGGCGGGGAGCTGTTTTTT
CDR3: CASSLGTGLGGELFF

V: TRBV4-2
size: .
D: TRBD1
J: TRBJ2-7
DNA: TGTGCCAGCAGCCAGAAACACCTAGGACAGGGGGGATCACGCGAGCAGTACTTC
CDR3: CASSQKHLGQGGSREQYF

V: TRBV4-3
size: .
D: .
J: TRBJ1-2
DNA: TGCGACAGCAGCGCTGGGTTGGAGGTCTATGGCTACACCTTC
CDR3: CDSSAGLEVYGYTF